This T cell receptor (beta chain) was documented in a study of blood T cell repertoires in COVID-19. Background on the study: Acute-phase and convalescent COVID-19 samples originated in the United States, Italy and Spain. PBMCs, B-cell-depleted T cells, or T cells provided the cDNA or gDNA that made up the material.

The germline V gene encodes CDR1 MNHEY and CDR2 SVGAGI. The CDR3 contains 14 residues. Trimming removed 6 bases from V and 0 bases from J, with 11 bases in between. Original data processing: Estimation of nucleated cell counts was performed using reference gene primer amplification. Here immunoSEQ multiplex PCR was the method, and the copy in TCRdb shows in-frame clones only, minus some. V and J calls and clone size are copied from that table; D and trimming were computed from the DNA. Of 95,000 to 110,000 clones listed, around 83% are singletons. The receptor was derived from a woman over 75 with active or convalescent COVID-19. The chain combines TRBV6-5 with TRBJ1-1; D is undetermined. Sequencing was performed on peripheral blood. The CDR3 DNA reads TGTGCCAGCAGAAGAGGAGTGATGAACACTGAAGCTTTCTTT. It specifies CASRRGVMNTEAFF.